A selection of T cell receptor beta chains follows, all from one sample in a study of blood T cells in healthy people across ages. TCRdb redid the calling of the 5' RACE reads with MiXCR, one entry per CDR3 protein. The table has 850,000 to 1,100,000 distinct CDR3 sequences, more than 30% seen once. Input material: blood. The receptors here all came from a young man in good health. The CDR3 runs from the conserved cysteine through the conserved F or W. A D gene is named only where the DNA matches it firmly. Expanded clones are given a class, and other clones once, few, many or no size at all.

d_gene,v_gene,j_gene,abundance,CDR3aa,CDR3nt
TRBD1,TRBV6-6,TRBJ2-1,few,CASSSVSGGSYNEQFF,TGTGCCAGCAGTTCGGTCTCAGGGGGTTCCTACAATGAGCAGTTCTTC
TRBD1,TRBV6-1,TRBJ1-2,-,CASSEGRGLYAYGYTF,TGTGCCAGCAGTGAAGGCAGGGGGTTATATGCCTATGGCTACACCTTC
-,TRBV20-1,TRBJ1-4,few,CSAPPPGAPNEKLFF,TGCAGTGCCCCTCCCCCAGGGGCCCCTAATGAAAAACTGTTTTTT
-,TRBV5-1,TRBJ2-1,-,CASHVGANNEQFF,TGCGCCAGCCACGTTGGGGCTAACAATGAGCAGTTCTTC
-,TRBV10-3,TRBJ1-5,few,CAISAIGPNNQPQHF,TGTGCCATCAGTGCTATCGGGCCTAACAATCAGCCCCAGCATTTT
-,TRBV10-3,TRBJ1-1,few,CATRLGGNTEAFF,TGTGCCACCCGTCTCGGTGGGAACACTGAAGCTTTCTTT
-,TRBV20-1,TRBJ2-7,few,CSARLEGNEQYF,TGCAGTGCTAGGCTCGAGGGGAACGAGCAGTACTTC
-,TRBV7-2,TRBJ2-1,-,CPSSSYVGEQFF,TGTCCCAGCAGCTCCTACGTCGGTGAGCAGTTCTTC
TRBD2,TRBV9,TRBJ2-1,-,CASSVDGGEYNEQFF,TGTGCCAGCAGCGTAGATGGGGGGGAGTACAATGAGCAGTTCTTC
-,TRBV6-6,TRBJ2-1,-,CASSYFASSYNEQFF,TGTGCCAGCAGTTATTTCGCCTCTTCCTACAATGAGCAGTTCTTC
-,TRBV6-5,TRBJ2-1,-,CASSLATGQRFDEQFF,TGTGCCAGCAGCTTAGCCACCGGGCAGAGATTCGATGAGCAGTTCTTC
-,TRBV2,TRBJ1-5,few,CASNAGGSNQPQHF,TGTGCCAGCAACGCCGGGGGGAGCAATCAGCCCCAGCATTTT
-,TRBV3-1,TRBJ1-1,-,CASSHKNVGGGARVEAFF,TGTGCCAGCAGCCACAAAAACGTGGGAGGAGGGGCGCGGGTTGAAGCTTTCTTT
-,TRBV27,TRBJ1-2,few,CASSLSNWNNYGYTF,TGTGCCAGCAGTTTATCGAATTGGAATAACTATGGCTACACCTTC
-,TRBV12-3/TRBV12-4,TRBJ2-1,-,CASSLRGRGPVNEQFF,TGTGCCAGCAGTTTGAGGGGCAGGGGACCGGTAAATGAGCAGTTCTTC
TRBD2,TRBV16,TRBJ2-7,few,CASSQYPSGGYEQYF,TGTGCCAGCAGCCAATATCCTAGCGGGGGCTACGAGCAGTACTTC
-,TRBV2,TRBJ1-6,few,CASSEAGGRSPLHF,TGTGCCAGCAGTGAAGCGGGGGGCAGGTCACCCCTCCACTTT
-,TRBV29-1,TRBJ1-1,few,CSVEDGPTRTEAFF,TGCAGCGTTGAAGATGGGCCAACTAGGACTGAAGCTTTCTTT
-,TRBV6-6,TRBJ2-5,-,CASSYDGGPTTQYF,TGTGCCAGCAGTTACGACGGGGGGCCTACGACCCAGTACTTC
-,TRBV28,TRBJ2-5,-,CASSLSRGILEETQYF,TGTGCCAGCAGTTTATCGCGCGGGATCCTGGAAGAGACCCAGTACTTC
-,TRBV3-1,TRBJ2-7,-,CASSQGGRGYDEQYF,TGTGCCAGCAGCCAAGGCGGCAGGGGTTACGACGAGCAGTACTTC
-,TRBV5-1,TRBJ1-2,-,CASSPAGTSNYGYTF,TGCGCCAGCAGCCCGGCCGGGACATCTAACTATGGCTACACCTTC
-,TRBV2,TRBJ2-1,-,CASRWTSYNEQFF,TGTGCCAGCCGATGGACCTCCTACAATGAGCAGTTCTTC
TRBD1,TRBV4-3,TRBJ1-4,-,CASSQGMTGSEKLFF,TGCGCCAGCAGCCAAGGGATGACAGGGAGCGAAAAACTGTTTTTT
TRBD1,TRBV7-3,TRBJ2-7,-,CASSPSRGPLYEQYF,TGTGCCAGCAGCCCCTCCAGGGGGCCTTTATACGAGCAGTACTTC
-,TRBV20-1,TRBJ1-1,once,CSARVGTVGAFF,TGCAGTGCTAGAGTAGGGACGGTCGGAGCTTTCTTT
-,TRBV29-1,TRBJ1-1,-,CSVEPGGENTEAFF,TGCAGCGTTGAACCAGGCGGGGAGAACACTGAAGCTTTCTTT
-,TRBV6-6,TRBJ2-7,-,CASSYFLTGALSYGQYF,TGTGCCAGCAGTTACTTCCTAACGGGGGCCTTATCCTACGGGCAGTACTTC
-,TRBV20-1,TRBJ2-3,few,CSARWAVTDTQYF,TGCAGTGCTAGATGGGCGGTCACAGATACGCAGTATTTT
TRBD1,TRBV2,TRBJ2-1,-,CAGRLQGAFNNEQFF,TGTGCCGGCAGGCTACAGGGGGCCTTCAACAATGAGCAGTTCTTC
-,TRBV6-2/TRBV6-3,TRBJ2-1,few,CASRSGQAQFF,TGTGCCAGCAGAAGTGGGCAGGCCCAGTTCTTC
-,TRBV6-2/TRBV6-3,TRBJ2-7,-,CASSYPGARSYEQYF,TGTGCCAGCAGTTACCCAGGAGCTCGGTCCTACGAGCAGTACTTC
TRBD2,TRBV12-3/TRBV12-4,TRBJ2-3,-,CASSHPTSGGPQDTQYF,TGTGCCAGCAGCCACCCGACTAGCGGGGGGCCACAGGATACGCAGTATTTT
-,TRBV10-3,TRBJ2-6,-,CAISVGDSGANVLTF,TGTGCCATCAGTGTGGGGGACTCTGGGGCCAACGTCCTGACTTTC
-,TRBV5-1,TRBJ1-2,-,CASTGFGIDYGYTF,TGCGCCAGCACAGGGTTCGGGATTGACTATGGCTACACCTTC
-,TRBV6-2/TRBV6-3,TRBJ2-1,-,CASSGQTYNEQFF,TGTGCCAGCAGCGGACAGACCTACAATGAGCAGTTCTTC
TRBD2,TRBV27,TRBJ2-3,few,CASSFVSSGGITDTQYF,TGTGCCAGCAGTTTTGTGTCTAGCGGGGGGATCACAGATACGCAGTATTTT
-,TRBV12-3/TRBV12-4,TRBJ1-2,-,CASSFPGGVEGYTF,TGTGCCAGCAGTTTCCCCGGGGGCGTGGAAGGCTACACCTTC
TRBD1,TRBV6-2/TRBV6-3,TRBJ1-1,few,CASSEQGGSTEAFF,TGTGCCAGCAGCGAACAGGGGGGTAGCACTGAAGCTTTCTTT
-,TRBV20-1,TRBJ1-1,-,CSASVGCGAFF,TGCAGTGCTAGTGTCGGTTGCGGTGCTTTCTTT
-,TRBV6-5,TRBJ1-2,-,CASRNTGPLYGYTF,TGTGCCAGCAGAAATACTGGACCTCTCTATGGCTACACCTTC